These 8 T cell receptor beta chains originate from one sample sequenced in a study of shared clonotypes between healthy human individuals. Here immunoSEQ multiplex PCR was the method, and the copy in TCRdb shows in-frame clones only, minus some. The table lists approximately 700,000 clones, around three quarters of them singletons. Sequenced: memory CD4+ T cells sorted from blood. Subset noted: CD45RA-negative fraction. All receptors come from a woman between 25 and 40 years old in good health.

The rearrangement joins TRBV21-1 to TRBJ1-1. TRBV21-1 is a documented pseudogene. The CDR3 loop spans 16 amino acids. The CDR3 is CASSKRRGERNTEAFF. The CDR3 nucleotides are TGTGCCAGCAGCAAGAGGAGGGGGGAAAGGAACACTGAAGCTTTCTTT.

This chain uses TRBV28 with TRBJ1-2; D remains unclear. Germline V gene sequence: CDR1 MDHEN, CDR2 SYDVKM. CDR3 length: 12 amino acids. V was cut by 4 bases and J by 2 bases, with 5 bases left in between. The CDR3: CASSSVNYGYTF. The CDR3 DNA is TGTGCCAGCAGTTCAGTGAACTATGGCTACACCTTC.

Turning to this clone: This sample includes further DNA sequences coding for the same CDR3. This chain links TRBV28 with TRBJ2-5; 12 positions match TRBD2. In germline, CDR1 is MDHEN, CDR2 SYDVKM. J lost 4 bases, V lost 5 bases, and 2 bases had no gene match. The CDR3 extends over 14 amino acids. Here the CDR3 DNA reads TGTGCCAGCAGTAGGGGACTAGCGGGAGAGACCCAGTACTTC. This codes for CASSRGLAGETQYF.

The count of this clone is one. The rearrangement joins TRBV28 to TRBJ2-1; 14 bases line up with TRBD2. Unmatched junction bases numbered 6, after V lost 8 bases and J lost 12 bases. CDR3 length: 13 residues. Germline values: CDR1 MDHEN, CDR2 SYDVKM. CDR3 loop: CASHGLAGGVQFF. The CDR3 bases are TGTGCCAGCCATGGACTAGCGGGAGGAGTGCAGTTCTTC.

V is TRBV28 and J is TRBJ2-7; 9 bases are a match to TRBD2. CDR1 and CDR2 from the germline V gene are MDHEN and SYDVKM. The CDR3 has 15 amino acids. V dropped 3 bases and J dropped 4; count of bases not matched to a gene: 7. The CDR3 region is CASSLGGGRGYEQYF. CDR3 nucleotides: TGTGCCAGCAGTTTGGGAGGCGGGAGGGGATACGAGCAGTACTTC.

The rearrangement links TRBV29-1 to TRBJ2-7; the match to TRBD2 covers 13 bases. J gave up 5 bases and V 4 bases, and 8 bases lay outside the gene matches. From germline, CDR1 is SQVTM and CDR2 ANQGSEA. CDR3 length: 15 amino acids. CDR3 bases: TGCAGCGTTGCCGGGACTAGCGGGACGCTCGACGAGCAGTACTTC. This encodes CSVAGTSGTLDEQYF.

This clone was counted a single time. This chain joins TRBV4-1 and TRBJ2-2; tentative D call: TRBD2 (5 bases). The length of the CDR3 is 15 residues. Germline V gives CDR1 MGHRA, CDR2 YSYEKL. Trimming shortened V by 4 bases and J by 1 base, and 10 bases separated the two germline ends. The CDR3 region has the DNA TGCGCCAGCAGCCGACATAGCGTGAACACCGGGGAGCTGTTTTTT. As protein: CASSRHSVNTGELFF.

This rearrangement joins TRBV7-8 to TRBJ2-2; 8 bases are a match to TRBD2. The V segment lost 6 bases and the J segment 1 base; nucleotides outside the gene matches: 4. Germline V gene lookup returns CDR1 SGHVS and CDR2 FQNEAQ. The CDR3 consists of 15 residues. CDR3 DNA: TGTGCCAGCAGACGTACTAGCGGGAACACCGGGGAGCTGTTTTTT. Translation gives CASRRTSGNTGELFF.